This TCR beta chain was found in a study of blood T cells in healthy people across ages. The CDR3 contains 16 residues. Worth noting for this clonotype: The junction departs from the called germline gene at one end, perhaps through a read error.

With a J-beta primer mix and a sample-barcoded 5' primer, a second PCR ran about 6 to 11 cycles. Via MiXCR, TCRdb re-called the 5' RACE reads, giving one row per CDR3 protein. The profile shows 780,000 or so distinct CDR3 sequences, about 53% of them singletons. Healthy individuals of Caucasian origin from Russia, aged about 6 to 100, served as donors. The clonotype comes from a man aged 80 or over in good health. The rearrangement uses TRBV12-3 or TRBV12-4 and TRBJ1-1, with D possibly TRBD1 on 6 matching bases. Sequencing was carried out using blood. CDR3: CASTRRTLTGNTEAFF. CDR3 DNA sequence: TGTGCCAGCACCCGGCGGACTCTTACAGGGAACACTGAGGCTTTCTTT.